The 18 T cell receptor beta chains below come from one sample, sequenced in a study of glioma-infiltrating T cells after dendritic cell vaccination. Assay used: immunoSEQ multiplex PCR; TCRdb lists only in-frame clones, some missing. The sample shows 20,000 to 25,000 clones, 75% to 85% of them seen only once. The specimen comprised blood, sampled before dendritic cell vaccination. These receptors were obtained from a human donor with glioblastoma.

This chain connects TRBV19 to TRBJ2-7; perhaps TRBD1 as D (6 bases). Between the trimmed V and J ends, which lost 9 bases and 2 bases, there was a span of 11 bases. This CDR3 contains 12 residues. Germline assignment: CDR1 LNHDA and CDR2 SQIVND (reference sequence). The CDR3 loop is CARGDIPYEQYF. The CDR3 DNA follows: TGTGCCAGGGGGGACATCCCCTACGAGCAGTACTTC. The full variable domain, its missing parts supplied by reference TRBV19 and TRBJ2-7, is DGGITQSPKYLFRKEGQNVTLSCEQNLNHDAMYWYRQDPGQGLRLIYYSQIVNDFQKGDIAEGYSVSREKKESFPLTVTSAQKNPTAFYLCARGDIPYEQYFGPGTRLTVT.

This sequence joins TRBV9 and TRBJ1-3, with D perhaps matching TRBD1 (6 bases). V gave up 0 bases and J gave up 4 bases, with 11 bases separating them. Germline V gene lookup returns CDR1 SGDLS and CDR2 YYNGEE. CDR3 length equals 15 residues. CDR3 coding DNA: TGTGCCAGCAGCGTAGGGATACAGGGCGGAAACACCATATATTTT. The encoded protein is CASSVGIQGGNTIYF.

In DNA form, the CDR3 reads TGTGCCACCGGTAATGTCGGGGGGCGATACACCGGGGAGCTGTTTTTT. This codes for CATGNVGGRYTGELFF. V is TRBV5-4 and J is TRBJ2-2; possibly TRBD2 for D (7 bases). Trimming pared 9 bases from V and 3 bases from J, leaving 21 bases between. The CDR3 has 16 amino acids. Germline CDR1 reads SGHNT; CDR2 reads YYREEE (reference sequence).

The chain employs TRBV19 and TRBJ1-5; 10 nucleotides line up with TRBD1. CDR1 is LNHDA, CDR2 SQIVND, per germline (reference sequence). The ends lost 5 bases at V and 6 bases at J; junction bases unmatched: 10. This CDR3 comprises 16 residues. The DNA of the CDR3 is TGTGCCAGTAGTCCCGGGACAGGGGCGGGGGGTCAGCCCCAGCATTTT. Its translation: CASSPGTGAGGQPQHF.

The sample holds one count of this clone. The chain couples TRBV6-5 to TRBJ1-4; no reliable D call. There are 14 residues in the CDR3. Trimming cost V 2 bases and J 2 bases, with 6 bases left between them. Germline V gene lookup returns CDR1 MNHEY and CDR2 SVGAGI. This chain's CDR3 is CASSYRLTNEKLFF. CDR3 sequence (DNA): TGTGCCAGCAGTTACCGGTTGACTAATGAAAAACTGTTTTTT.

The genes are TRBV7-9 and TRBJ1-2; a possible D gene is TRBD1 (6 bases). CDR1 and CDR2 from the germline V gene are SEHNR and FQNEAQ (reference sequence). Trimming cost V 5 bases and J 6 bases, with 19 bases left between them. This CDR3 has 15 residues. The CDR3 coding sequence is TGTGCCAGCAGCACTTGGCGAGGGGGAAGCGATGGCTACACCTTC. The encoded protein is CASSTWRGGSDGYTF.

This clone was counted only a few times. CDR3 region: CASSPRRLAGDGSTDTQYF. In DNA, the CDR3 is TGTGCCAGCTCACCAAGAAGGCTAGCGGGAGACGGTAGCACAGATACGCAGTATTTT. The J gene is TRBJ2-3, the V gene TRBV18, with 10 bases aligning to TRBD2. V dropped 2 bases and J dropped 0; count of bases not matched to a gene: 11. Germline CDR1 KGHSH, CDR2 LQKENI. The CDR3 covers 19 residues. Filled out from reference TRBV18 and TRBJ2-3, the complete variable domain reads NAGVMQNPRHLVRRRGQEARLRCSPMKGHSHVYWYRQLPEEGLKFMVYLQKENIIDESGMPKERFSAEFPKEGPSILRIQQVVRGDSAAYFCASSPRRLAGDGSTDTQYFGPGTRLTVL.

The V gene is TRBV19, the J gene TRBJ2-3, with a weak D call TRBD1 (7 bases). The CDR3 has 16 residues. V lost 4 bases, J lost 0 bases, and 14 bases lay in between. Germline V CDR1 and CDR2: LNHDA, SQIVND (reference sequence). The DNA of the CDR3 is TGTGCCAGTAGTAGCGGGACAGAGATTAGCACAGATACGCAGTATTTT. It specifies CASSSGTEISTDTQYF.

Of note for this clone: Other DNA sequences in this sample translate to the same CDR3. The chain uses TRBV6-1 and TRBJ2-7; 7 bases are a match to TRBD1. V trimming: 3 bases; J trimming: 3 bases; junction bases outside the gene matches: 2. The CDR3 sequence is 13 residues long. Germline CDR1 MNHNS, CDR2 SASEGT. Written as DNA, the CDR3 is TGTGCCAGCAGTGAGAGACAGGGCTACGAGCAGTACTTC. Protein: CASSERQGYEQYF.

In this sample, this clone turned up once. CDR3 protein: CASRRAGGPGTDTQYF. For the CDR3, the DNA is TGTGCCAGCAGACGGGCGGGAGGGCCGGGAACAGATACGCAGTATTTT. The V call is TRBV5-4, the J call TRBJ2-3, with 9 positions matching TRBD2. J was trimmed by 3 bases and V by 5 bases; bases with no gene match: 10. CDR3 length equals 16 residues. Germline V lookup: CDR1 SGHNT, CDR2 YYREEE (reference sequence).

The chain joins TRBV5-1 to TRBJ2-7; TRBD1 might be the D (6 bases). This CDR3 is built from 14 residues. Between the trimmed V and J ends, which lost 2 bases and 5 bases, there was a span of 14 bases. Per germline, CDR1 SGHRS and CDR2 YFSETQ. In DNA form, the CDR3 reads TGCGCCAGCAGCTTTTCAGGGGTTCGGAACGAGCAGTACTTC. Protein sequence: CASSFSGVRNEQYF.

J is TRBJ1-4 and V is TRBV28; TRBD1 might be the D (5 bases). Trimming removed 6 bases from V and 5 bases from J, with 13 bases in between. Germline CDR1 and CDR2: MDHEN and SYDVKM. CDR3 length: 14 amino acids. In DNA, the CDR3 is TGTGCCAGCAGCGGCGGGGGTGGAAATGAAAAACTGTTTTTT. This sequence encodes CASSGGGGNEKLFF.

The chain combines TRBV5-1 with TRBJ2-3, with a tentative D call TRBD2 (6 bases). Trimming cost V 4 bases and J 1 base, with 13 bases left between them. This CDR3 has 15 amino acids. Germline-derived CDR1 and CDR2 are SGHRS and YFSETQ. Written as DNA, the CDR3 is TGCGCCAGCAGCAGGAGGGGACTCCGCACAGATACGCAGTATTTT. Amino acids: CASSRRGLRTDTQYF.

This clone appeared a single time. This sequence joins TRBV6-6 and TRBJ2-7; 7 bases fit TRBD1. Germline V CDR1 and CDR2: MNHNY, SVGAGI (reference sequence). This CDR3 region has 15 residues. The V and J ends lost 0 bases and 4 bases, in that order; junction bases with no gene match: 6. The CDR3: CASSYSGDREYEQYF. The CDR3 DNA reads TGTGCCAGCAGTTACTCAGGAGACAGGGAATACGAGCAGTACTTC.

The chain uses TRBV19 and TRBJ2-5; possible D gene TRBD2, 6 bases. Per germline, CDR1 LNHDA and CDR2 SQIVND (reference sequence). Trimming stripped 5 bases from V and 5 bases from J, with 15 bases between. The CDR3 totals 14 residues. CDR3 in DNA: TGTGCCAGTAGTGTAACGGGAGCTGGGGAGACCCAGTACTTC. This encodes CASSVTGAGETQYF.

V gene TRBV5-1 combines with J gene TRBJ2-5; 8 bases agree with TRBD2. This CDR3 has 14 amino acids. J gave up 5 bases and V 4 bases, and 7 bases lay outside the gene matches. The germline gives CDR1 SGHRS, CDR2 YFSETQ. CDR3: CASSPLSGVETQYF. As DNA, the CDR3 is TGCGCCAGCAGCCCACTTAGCGGGGTGGAGACCCAGTACTTC.

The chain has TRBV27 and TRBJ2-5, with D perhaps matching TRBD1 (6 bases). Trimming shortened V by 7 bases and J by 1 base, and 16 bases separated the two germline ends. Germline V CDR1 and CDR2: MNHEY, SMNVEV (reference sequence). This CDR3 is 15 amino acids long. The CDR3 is CASKGMRGTQETQYF. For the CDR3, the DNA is TGTGCCAGCAAGGGAATGAGGGGGACCCAAGAGACCCAGTACTTC.

In DNA, the CDR3 is TGTGCCGCCGGGACAGGGGGCGAGACCCAGTACTTC. Encoded protein: CAAGTGGETQYF. The rearrangement joins TRBV10-3 to TRBJ2-5, with TRBD1 matching over 12 bases. The CDR3 consists of 12 residues. J was trimmed by 5 bases and V by 11 bases; bases with no gene match: 3. The germline CDR1 and CDR2 sequences are ENHRY and SYGVKD.